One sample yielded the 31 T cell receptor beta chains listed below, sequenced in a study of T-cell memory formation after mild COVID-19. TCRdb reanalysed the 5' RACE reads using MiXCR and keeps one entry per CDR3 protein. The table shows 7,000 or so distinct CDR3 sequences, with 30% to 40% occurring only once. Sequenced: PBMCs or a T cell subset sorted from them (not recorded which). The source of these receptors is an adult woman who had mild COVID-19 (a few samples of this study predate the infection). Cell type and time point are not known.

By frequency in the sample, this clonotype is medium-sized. The CDR3 DNA reads TGTGCCAGCAGCTTAGCGGCTATCTTAAGAAGGGGAGCAACCGGGGAGCTGTTTTTT. It encodes CASSLAAILRRGATGELFF. The chain couples TRBV7-6 to TRBJ2-2; D tentatively fits TRBD1 or TRBD2 (5 bases each). The CDR3 runs 19 residues. Trimming removed 0 bases from V and 5 bases from J, with 22 bases in between. CDR1 is SGHVS, CDR2 FNYEAQ, per germline.

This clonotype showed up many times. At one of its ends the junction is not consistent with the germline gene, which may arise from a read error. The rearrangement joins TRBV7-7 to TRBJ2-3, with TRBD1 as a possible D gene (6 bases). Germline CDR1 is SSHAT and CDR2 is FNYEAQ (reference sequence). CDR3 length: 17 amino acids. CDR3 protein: CASSLGHRDKVTDTQYF. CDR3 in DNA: TGTGCTAGCAGCTTAGGCCACCGGGACAAGGTGACAGATACGCAGTATTTT. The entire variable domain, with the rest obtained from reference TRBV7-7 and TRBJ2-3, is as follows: GAGVSQSPRYKVTKRGQDVTLRCDPISSHATLYWYQQALGQGPEFLTYFNYEAQPDKSGLPSDRFSAERPEGSISTLTIQRTEQRDSAMYRCASSLGHRDKVTDTQYFGPGTRLTVL.

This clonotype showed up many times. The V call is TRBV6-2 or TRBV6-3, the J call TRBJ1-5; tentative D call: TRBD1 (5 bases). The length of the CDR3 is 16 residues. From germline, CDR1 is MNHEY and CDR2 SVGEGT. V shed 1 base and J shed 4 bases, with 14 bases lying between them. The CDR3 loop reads CASSYWGPRENQPQHF. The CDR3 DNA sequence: TGTGCCAGCAGTTACTGGGGCCCCAGGGAAAATCAGCCCCAGCATTTT.

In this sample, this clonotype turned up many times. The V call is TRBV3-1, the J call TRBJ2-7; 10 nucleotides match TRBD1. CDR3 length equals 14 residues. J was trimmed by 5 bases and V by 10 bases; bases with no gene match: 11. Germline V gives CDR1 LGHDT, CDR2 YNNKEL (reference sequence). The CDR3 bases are TGTGCCACCTCACCCGGACAGGGGGTCCACGAGCAGTACTTC. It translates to CATSPGQGVHEQYF.

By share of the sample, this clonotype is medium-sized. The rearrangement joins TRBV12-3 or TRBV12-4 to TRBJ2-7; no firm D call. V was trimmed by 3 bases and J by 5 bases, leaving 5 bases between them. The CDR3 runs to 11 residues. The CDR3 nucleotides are TGTGCCAGCAGTTTCAGCCACGAGCAGTACTTC. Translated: CASSFSHEQYF.

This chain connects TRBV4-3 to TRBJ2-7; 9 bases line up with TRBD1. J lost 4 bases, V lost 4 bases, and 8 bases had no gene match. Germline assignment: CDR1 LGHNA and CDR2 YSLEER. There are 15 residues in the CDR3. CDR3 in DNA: TGCGCCAGCAGCCTAAAACAGGGGGCAGGGTACGAGCAGTACTTC. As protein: CASSLKQGAGYEQYF.

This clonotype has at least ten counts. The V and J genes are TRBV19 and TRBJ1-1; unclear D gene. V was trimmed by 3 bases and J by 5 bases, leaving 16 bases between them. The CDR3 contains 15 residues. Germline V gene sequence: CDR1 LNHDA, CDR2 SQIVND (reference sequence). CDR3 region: CASSMGSRGVTEAFF. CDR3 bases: TGTGCCAGTAGTATGGGGTCCCGCGGAGTGACTGAAGCTTTCTTT.

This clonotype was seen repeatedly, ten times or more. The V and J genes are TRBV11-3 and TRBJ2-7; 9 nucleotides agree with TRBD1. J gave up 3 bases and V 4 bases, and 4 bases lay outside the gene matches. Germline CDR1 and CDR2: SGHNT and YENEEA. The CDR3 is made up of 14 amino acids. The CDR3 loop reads CASSSDRGDYEQYF. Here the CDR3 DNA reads TGTGCCAGCAGCTCGGACAGGGGCGACTACGAGCAGTACTTC.

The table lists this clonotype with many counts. The CDR3 region has the DNA TGTGCCAGCAGCCACGTGACAGTACTAGCGGGATGGAATGAGCAGTTCTTC. Translating gives CASSHVTVLAGWNEQFF. The rearrangement uses TRBV6-2 or TRBV6-3 and TRBJ2-1; the match to TRBD2 covers 10 bases. The CDR3 consists of 17 residues. Per the germline V gene, CDR1 is MNHEY and CDR2 is SVGEGT. Unmatched junction bases numbered 15, after V lost 6 bases and J lost 7 bases.

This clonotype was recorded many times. CDR3 bases: TGTGCCAGCAGCCAAGAGGGGGGGAGAGCTTTCTTT. Amino acid sequence: CASSQEGGRAFF. This chain connects TRBV14 to TRBJ1-1, with a weak D call TRBD1 (5 bases). Germline loops: CDR1 SGHDN, CDR2 FVKESK. This CDR3 comprises 12 residues. The V gene lost 0 bases and the J gene lost 10 bases, with 9 bases spanning the gap.

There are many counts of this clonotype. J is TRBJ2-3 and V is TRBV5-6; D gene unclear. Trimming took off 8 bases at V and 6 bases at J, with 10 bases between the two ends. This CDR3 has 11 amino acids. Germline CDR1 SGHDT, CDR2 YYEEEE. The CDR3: CASGFVDTQYF. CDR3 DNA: TGTGCCAGTGGGTTTGTGGATACGCAGTATTTT.

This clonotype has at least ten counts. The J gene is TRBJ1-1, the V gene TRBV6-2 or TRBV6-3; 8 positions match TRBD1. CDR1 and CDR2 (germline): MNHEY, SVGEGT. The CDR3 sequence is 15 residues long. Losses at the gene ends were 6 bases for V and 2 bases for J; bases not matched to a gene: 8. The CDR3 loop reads CASSPLQGANTEAFF. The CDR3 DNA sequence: TGTGCCAGCAGCCCGCTCCAGGGGGCAAACACTGAAGCTTTCTTT.

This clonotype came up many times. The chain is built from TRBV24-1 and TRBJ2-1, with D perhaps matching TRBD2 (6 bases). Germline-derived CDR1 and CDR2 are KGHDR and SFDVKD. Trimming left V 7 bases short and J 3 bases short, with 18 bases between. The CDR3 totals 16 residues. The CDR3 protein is CATSTPPGLFYNEQFF. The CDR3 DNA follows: TGTGCCACCAGCACTCCACCGGGACTTTTCTACAATGAGCAGTTCTTC.

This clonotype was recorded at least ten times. The CDR3 sequence is CASSFRAVGLAGTDTQYF. CDR3 nucleotides: TGTGCCAGCAGCTTCCGGGCTGTGGGACTAGCGGGCACAGATACGCAGTATTTT. The chain links TRBV28 to TRBJ2-3, with 11 bases matching TRBD2. This CDR3 has 18 amino acids. Per germline, CDR1 MDHEN and CDR2 SYDVKM. V shed 6 bases, J shed 1 base, and the junction held 12 bases outside the gene matches.

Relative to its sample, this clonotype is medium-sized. This CDR3 reads CSVEGSSDQGPYLLEQYF. The CDR3 nucleotides read TGCAGCGTTGAAGGATCTTCGGATCAGGGTCCCTACCTACTCGAGCAGTACTTC. The rearrangement joins TRBV29-1 to TRBJ2-7; weak D call: TRBD1 (5 bases). Trimming pared 1 base from V and 6 bases from J, leaving 28 bases between. CDR3 length: 18 residues. The germline V gene has CDR1 SQVTM and CDR2 ANQGSEA.

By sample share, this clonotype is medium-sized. CDR3: CASSLALGPGVPVSKNIQYF. The CDR3 region has the DNA TGTGCCAGCAGTTTAGCGCTAGGACCTGGGGTCCCGGTTTCCAAAAACATTCAGTACTTC. J is TRBJ2-4 and V is TRBV12-3 or TRBV12-4; no reliable D call. Trimming pared 0 bases from V and 2 bases from J, leaving 23 bases between. The CDR3 extends over 20 amino acids.

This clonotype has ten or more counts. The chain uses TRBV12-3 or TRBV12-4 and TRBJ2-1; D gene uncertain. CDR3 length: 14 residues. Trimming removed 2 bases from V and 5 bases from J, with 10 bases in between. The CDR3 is CASSLQIPHNEQFF. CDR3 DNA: TGTGCCAGCAGTTTACAGATCCCCCACAATGAGCAGTTCTTC.

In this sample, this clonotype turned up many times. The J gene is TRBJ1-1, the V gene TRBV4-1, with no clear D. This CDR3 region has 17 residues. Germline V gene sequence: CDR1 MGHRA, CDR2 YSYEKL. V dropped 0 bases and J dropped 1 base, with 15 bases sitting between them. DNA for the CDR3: TGCGCCAGCAGCCAAGATGAAGTGAGGGCGGGGAACACTGAAGCTTTCTTT. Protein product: CASSQDEVRAGNTEAFF.

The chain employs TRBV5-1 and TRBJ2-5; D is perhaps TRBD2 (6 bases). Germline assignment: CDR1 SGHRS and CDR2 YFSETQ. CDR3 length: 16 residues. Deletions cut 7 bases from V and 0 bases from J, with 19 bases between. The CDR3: CASRQGEGGYQETQYF. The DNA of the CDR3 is TGCGCCAGCCGACAAGGGGAAGGAGGGTACCAAGAGACCCAGTACTTC.

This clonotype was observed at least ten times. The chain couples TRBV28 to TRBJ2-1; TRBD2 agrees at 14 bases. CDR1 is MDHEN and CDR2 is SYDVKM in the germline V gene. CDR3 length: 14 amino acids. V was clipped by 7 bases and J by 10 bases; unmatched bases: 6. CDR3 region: CASIPGLAGVEQFF. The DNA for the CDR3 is TGTGCCAGCATTCCGGGACTAGCGGGGGTGGAGCAGTTCTTC.

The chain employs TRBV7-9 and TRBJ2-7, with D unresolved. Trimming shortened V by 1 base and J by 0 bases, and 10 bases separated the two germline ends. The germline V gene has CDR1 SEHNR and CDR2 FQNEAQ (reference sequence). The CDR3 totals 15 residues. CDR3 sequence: CASSLGGLSSYEQYF. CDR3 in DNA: TGTGCCAGCAGCTTAGGCGGATTGAGCTCCTACGAGCAGTACTTC.

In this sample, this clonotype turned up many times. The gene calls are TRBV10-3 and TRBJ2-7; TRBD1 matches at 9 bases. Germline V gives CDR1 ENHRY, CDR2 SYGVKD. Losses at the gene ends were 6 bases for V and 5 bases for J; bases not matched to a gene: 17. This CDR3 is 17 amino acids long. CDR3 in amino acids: CAISDLTGTGYQDEQYF. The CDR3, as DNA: TGTGCCATCAGCGACCTGACCGGGACAGGGTATCAGGACGAGCAGTACTTC.

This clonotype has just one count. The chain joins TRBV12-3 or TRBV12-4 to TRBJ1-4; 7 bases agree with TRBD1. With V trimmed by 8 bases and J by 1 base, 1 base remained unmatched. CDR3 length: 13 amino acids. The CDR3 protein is CASGTVTNEKLFF. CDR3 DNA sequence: TGTGCCAGCGGGACAGTAACTAATGAAAAACTGTTTTTT.

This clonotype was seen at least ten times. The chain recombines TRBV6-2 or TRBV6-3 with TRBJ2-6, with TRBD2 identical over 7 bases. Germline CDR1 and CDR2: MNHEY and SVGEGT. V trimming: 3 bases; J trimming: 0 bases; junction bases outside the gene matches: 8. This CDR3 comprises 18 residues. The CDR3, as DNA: TGTGCCAGCAGTTATCCGGGGACTACTTTCTCTGGGGCCAACGTCCTGACTTTC. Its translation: CASSYPGTTFSGANVLTF.

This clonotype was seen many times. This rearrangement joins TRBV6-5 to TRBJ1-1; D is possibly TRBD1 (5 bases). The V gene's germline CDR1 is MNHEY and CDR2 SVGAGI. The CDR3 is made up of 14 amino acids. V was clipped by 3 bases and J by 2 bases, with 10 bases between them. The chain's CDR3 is CASSYRQSNTEAFF. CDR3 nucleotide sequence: TGTGCCAGCAGTTATAGACAGTCTAACACTGAAGCTTTCTTT.

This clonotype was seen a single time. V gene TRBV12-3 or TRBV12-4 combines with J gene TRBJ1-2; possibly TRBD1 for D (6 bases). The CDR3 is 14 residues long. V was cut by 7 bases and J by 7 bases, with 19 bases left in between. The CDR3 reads CASKSTGTISGYTF. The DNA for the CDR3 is TGTGCCAGCAAGAGTACCGGGACAATCTCTGGCTACACCTTC.

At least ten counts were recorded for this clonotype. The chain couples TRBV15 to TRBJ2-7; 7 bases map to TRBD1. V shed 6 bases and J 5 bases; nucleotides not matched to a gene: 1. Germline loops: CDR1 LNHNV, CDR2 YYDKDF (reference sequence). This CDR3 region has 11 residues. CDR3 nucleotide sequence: TGTGCCACCAGGACAGGGAACGAGCAGTACTTC. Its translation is CATRTGNEQYF.

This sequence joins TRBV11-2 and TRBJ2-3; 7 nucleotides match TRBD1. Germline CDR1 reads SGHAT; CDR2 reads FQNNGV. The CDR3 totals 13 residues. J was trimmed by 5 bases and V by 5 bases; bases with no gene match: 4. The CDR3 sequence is CASSSHRGDTQYF. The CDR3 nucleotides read TGTGCCAGCAGCAGCCACAGGGGAGATACGCAGTATTTT.

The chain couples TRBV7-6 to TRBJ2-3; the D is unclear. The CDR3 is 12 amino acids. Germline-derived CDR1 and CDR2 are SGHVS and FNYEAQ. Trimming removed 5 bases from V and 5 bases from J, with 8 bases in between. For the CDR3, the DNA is TGTGCCAGCAGCACGGTGCAAGATACGCAGTATTTT. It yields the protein CASSTVQDTQYF.

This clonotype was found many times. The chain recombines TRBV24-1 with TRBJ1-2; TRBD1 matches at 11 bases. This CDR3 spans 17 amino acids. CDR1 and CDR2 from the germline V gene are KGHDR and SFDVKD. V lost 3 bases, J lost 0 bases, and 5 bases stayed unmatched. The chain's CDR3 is CATSDLPGQGANYGYTF. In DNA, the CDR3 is TGTGCCACCAGTGATCTGCCGGGACAGGGGGCTAACTATGGCTACACCTTC.

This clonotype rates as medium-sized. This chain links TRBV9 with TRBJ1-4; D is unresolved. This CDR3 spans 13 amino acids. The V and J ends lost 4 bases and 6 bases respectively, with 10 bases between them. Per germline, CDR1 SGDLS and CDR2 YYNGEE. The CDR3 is CASSNEVDEKLFF. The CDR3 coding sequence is TGTGCCAGCAGCAACGAAGTTGATGAAAAACTGTTTTTT.